The present TCR beta chain was sequenced within a study of shared clonotypes between healthy human individuals. Trimming took off 6 bases at V and 7 bases at J, with 22 bases between the two ends. Germline V gene sequence: CDR1 MNHEY, CDR2 SMNVEV (reference sequence). This CDR3 has 15 amino acids. The table came from immunoSEQ multiplex PCR; TCRdb's copy has only in-frame clones and leaves some out. The sample records roughly 1,500,000 clones, roughly 98% being singletons. This clonotype was sampled from a man between 25 and 39 years old in good health. The sequenced sample was naive CD4+ T cells sorted from blood. Documented subset: CD45RA+ positively selected. This rearrangement joins TRBV27 to TRBJ2-7; the D gene is possibly TRBD1 (5 bases). The chain's CDR3 is CASSLDIATQGEQYF. CDR3 sequence (DNA): TGTGCCAGCAGCCTAGACATTGCCACCCAGGGAGAGCAGTACTTC.